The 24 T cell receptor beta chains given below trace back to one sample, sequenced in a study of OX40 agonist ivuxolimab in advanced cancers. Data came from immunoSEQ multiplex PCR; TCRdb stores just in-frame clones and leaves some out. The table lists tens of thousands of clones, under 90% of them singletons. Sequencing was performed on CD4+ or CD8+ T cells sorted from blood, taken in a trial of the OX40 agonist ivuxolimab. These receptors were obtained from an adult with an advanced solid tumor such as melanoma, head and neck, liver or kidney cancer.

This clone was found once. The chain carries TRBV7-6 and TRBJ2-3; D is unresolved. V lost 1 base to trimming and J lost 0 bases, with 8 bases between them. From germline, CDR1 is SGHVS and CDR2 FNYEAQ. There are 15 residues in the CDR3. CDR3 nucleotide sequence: TGTGCCAGCAGCTTAGACGGATCTAGCACAGATACGCAGTATTTT. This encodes CASSLDGSSTDTQYF.

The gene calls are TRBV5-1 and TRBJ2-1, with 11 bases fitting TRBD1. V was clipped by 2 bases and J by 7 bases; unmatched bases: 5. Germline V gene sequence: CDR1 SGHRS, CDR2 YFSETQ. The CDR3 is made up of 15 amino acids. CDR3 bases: TGCGCCAGCAGCTTACGGACAGGGGGCAAAAATGAGCAGTTCTTC. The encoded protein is CASSLRTGGKNEQFF. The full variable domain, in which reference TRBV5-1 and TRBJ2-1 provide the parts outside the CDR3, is KAGVTQTPRYLIKTRGQQVTLSCSPISGHRSVSWYQQTPGQGLQFLFEYFSETQRNKGNFPGRFSGRQFSNSRSEMNVSTLELGDSALYLCASSLRTGGKNEQFFGPGTRLTVL.

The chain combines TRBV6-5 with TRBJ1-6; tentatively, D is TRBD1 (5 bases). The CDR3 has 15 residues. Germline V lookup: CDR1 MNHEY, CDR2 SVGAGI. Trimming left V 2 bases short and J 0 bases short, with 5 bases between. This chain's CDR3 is CASSYDSSYNSPLHF. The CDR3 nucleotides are TGTGCCAGCAGTTACGACAGCTCCTATAATTCACCCCTCCACTTT.

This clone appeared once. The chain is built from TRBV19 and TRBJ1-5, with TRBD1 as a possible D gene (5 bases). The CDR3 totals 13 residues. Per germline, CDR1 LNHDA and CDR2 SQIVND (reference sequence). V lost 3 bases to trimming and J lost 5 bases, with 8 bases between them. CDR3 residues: CASSITGDQPQHF. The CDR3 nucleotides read TGTGCCAGTAGTATTACAGGTGATCAGCCCCAGCATTTT.

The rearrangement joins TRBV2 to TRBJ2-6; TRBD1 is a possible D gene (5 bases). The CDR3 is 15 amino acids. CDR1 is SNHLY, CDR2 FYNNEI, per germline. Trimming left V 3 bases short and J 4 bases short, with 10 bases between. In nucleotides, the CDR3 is TGTGCCAGCAGTGATAGGGGCGCCGGGGCCAACGTCCTGACTTTC. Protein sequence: CASSDRGAGANVLTF.

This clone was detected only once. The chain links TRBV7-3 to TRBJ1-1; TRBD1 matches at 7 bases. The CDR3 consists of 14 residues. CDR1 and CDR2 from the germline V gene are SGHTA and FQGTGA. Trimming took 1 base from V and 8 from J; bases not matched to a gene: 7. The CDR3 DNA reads TGTGCCAGCAGCTTAATGGCAGGGGGGGAAGAAGCTTTCTTT. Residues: CASSLMAGGEEAFF.

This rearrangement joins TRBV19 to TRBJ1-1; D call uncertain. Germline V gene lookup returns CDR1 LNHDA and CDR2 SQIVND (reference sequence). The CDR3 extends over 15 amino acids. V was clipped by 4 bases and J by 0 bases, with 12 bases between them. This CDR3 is CASSTQLIMNTEAFF. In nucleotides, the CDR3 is TGTGCCAGTAGTACCCAATTGATTATGAACACTGAAGCTTTCTTT.

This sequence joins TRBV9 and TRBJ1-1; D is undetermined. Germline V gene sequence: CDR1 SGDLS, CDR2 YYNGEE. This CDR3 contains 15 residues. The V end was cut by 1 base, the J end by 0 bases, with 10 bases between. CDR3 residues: CASSVPPDMNTEAFF. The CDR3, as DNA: TGTGCCAGCAGCGTACCCCCAGATATGAACACTGAAGCTTTCTTT.

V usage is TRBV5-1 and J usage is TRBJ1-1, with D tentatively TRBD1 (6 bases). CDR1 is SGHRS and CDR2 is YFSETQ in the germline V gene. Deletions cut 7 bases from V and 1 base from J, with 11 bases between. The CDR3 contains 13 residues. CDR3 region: CASHEGGNTEAFF. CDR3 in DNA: TGCGCCAGCCACGAAGGGGGGAACACTGAAGCTTTCTTT.

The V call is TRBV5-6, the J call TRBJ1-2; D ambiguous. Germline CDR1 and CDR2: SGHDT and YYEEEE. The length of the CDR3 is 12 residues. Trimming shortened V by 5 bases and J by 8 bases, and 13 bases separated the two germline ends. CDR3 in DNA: TGTGCCAGCAGTCCAGCCGGGGTGGGCTACACCTTC. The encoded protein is CASSPAGVGYTF. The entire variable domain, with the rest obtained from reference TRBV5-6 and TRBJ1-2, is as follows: DAGVTQSPTHLIKTRGQQVTLRCSPKSGHDTVSWYQQALGQGPQFIFQYYEEEERQRGNFPDRFSGHQFPNYSSELNVNALLLGDSALYLCASSPAGVGYTFGSGTRLTVV.

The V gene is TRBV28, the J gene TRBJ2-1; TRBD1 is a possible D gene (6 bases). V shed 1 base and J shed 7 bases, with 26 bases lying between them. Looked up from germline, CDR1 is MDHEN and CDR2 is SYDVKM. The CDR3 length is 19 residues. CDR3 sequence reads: CASSLSARGRDLPGNEQFF. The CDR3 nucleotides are TGTGCCAGCAGTTTATCTGCCAGGGGTCGCGATTTGCCAGGGAATGAGCAGTTCTTC.

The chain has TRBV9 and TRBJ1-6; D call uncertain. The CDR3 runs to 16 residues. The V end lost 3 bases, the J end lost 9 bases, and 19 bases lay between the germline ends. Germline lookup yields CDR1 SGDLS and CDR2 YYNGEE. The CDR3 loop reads CASSAQSDYRISPLHF. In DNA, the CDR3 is TGTGCCAGCAGCGCCCAATCGGACTACAGAATTTCACCCCTCCACTTT.

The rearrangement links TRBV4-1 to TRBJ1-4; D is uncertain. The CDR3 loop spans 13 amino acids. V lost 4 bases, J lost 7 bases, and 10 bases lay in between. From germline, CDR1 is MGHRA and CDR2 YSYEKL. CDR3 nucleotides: TGCGCCAGCAGCCCCCCAGTAAGTGAAAAACTGTTTTTT. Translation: CASSPPVSEKLFF.

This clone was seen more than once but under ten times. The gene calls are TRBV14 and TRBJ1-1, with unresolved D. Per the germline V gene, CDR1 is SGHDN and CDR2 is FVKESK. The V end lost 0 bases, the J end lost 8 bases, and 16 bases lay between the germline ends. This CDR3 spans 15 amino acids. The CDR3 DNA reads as TGTGCCAGCAGCCAAGATAACGTAGGCTCGAGGGAAGCTTTCTTT. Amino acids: CASSQDNVGSREAFF.

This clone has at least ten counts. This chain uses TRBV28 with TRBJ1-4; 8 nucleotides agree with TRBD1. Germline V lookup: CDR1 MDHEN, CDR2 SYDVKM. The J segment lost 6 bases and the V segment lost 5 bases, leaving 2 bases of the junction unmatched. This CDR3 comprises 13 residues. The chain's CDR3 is CASSQDRDEKLFF. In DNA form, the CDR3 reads TGTGCCAGCAGTCAGGACAGGGATGAAAAACTGTTTTTT.

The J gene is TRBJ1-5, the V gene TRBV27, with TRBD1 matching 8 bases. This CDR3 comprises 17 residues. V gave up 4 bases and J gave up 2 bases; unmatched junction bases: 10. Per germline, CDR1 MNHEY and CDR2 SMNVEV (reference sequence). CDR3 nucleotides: TGTGCCAGCAGTTCGTCAGGGGGCTTTGTCGGCAATCAGCCCCAGCATTTT. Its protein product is CASSSSGGFVGNQPQHF.

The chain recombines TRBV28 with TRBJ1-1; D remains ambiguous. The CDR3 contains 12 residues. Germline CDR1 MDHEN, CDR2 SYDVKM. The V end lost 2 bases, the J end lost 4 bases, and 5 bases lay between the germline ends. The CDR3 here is CASSLEFTEAFF. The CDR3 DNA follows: TGTGCCAGCAGTTTAGAGTTCACTGAAGCTTTCTTT. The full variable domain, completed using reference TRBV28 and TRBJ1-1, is DVKVTQSSRYLVKRTGEKVFLECVQDMDHENMFWYRQDPGLGLRLIYFSYDVKMKEKGDIPEGYSVSREKKERFSLILESASTNQTSMYLCASSLEFTEAFFGQGTRLTVV.

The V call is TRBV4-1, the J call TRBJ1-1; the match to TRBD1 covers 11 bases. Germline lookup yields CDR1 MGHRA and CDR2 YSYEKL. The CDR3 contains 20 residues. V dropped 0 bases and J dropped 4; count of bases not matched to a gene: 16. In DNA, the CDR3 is TGCGCCAGCAGCCAAGAAAAATTAAGGACAGGGGGCAGCGGGGGCACTGAAGCTTTCTTT. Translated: CASSQEKLRTGGSGGTEAFF.

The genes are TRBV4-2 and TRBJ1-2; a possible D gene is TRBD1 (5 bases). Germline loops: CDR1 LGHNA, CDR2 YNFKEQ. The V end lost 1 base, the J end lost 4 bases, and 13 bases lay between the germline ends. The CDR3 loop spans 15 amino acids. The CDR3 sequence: CASSQGGEGLYGYTF. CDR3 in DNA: TGTGCCAGCAGCCAAGGGGGGGAGGGTCTCTATGGCTACACCTTC.

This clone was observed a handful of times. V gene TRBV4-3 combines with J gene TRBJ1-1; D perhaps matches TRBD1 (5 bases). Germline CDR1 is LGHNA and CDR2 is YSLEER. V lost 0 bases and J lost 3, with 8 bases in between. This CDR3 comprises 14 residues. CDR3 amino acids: CASSQDSRDTEAFF. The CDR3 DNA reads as TGCGCCAGCAGCCAAGATTCCAGGGACACTGAAGCTTTCTTT.

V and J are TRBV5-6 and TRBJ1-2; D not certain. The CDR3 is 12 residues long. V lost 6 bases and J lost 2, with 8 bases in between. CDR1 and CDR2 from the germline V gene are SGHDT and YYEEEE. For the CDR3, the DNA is TGTGCCAGCACAGACGGAAACTATGGCTACACCTTC. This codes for CASTDGNYGYTF.

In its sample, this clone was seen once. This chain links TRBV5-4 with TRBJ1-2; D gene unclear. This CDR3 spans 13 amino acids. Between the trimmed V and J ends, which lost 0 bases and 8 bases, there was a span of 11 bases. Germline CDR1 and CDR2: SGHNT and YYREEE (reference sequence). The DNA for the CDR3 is TGTGCCAGCAGCTTGGCGAGGGATGGGGGCTACACCTTC. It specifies CASSLARDGGYTF.

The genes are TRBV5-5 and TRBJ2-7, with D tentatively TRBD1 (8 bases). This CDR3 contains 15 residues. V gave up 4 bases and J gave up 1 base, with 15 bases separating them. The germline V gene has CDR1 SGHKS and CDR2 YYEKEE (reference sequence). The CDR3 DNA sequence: TGTGCCAGCAGCCGAGCGGGACAGGCATCCTACGAGCAGTACTTC. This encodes CASSRAGQASYEQYF.

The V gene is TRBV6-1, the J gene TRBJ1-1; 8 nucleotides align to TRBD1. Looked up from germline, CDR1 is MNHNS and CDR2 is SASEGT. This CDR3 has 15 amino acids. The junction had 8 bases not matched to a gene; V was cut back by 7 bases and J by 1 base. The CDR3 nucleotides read TGTGCCAGCATCGTCCCGGGACAGGCGAACACTGAAGCTTTCTTT. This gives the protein CASIVPGQANTEAFF.